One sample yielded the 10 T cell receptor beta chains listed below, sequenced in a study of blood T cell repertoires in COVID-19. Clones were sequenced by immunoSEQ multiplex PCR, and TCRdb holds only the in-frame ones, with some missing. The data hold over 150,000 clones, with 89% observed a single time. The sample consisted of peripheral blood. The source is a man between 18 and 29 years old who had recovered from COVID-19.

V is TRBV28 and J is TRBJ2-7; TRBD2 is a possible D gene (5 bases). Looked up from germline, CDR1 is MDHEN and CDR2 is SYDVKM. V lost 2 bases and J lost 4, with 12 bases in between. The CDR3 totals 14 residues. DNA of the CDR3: TGTGCCAGCAGTTTAACCGGGCGGAGGTACGAGCAGTACTTC. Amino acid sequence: CASSLTGRRYEQYF.

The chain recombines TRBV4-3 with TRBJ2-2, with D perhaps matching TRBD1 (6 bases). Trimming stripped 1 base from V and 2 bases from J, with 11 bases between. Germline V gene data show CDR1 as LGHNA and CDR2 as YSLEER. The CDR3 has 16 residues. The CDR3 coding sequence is TGCGCCAGCAGCCAAGCTGGACAGACTAACACCGGGGAGCTGTTTTTT. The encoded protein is CASSQAGQTNTGELFF.

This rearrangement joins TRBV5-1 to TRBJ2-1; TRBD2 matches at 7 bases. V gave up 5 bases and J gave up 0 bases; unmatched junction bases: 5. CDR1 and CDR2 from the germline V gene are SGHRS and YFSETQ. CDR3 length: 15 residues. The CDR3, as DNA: TGCGCCAGCAGTCCGAGCGGGAACTCCTACAATGAGCAGTTCTTC. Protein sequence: CASSPSGNSYNEQFF. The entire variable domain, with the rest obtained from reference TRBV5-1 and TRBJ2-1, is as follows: KAGVTQTPRYLIKTRGQQVTLSCSPISGHRSVSWYQQTPGQGLQFLFEYFSETQRNKGNFPGRFSGRQFSNSRSEMNVSTLELGDSALYLCASSPSGNSYNEQFFGPGTRLTVL.

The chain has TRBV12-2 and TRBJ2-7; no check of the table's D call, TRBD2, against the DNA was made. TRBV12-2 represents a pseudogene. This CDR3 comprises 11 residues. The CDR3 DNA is TGTGCAAGTCGCTTTTTCCCCCGGGTGGGCTTC. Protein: CASRFFPRVGF.

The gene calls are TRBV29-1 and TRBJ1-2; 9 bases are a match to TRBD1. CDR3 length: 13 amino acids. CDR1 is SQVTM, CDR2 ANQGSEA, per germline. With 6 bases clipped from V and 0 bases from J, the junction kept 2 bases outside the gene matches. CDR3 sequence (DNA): TGCAGCGTCGGGACAGGGACTAACTATGGCTACACCTTC. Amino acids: CSVGTGTNYGYTF.

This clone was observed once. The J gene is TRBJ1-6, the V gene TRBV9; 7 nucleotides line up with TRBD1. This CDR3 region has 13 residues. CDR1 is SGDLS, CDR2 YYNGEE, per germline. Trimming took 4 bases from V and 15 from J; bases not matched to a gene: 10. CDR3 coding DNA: TGTGCCAGCAGCTCAACGGGACAGAGTAACCTCCACTTT. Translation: CASSSTGQSNLHF.

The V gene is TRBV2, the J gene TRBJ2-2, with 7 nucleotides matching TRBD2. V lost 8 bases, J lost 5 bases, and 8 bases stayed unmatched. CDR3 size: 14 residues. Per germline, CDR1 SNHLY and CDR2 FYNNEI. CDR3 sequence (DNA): TGTGCCAGCGGAGGCGGGAGAGGTACCGGGGAGCTGTTTTTT. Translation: CASGGGRGTGELFF. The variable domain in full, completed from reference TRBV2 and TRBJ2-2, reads EPEVTQTPSHQVTQMGQEVILRCVPISNHLYFYWYRQILGQKVEFLVSFYNNEISEKSEIFDDQFSVERPDGSNFTLKIRSTKLEDSAMYFCASGGGRGTGELFFGEGSRLTVL.

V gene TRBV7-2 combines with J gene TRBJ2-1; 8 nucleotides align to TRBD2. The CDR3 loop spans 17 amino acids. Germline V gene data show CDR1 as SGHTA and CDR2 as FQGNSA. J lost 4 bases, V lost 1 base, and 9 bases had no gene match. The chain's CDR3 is CASSLGSGGSLYNEQFF. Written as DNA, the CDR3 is TGTGCCAGCAGCTTAGGGAGCGGGGGAAGTCTTTACAATGAGCAGTTCTTC.

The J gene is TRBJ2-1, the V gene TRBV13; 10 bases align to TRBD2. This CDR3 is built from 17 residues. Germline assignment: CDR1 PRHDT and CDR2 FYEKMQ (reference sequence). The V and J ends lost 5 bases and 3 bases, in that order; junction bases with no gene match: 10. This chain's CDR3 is CASSPSFGLAVYNEQFF. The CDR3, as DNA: TGTGCCAGCAGCCCAAGCTTTGGACTAGCGGTCTACAATGAGCAGTTCTTC. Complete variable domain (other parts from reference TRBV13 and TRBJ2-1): AAGVIQSPRHLIKEKRETATLKCYPIPRHDTVYWYQQGPGQDPQFLISFYEKMQSDKGSIPDRFSAQQFSDYHSELNMSSLELGDSALYFCASSPSFGLAVYNEQFFGPGTRLTVL.

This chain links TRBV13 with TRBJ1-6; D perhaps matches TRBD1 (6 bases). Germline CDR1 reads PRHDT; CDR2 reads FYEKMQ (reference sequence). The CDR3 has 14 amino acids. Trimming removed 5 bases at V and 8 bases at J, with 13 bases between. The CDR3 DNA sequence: TGTGCCAGCAGCCTACAGGGTGTAGATTCACCCCTCCACTTT. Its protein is CASSLQGVDSPLHF.